Listed here is a single T cell receptor (beta chain). The antigen is unknown. The CDR3 loop spans 14 amino acids. The V end was cut by 7 bases, the J end by 4 bases, with 15 bases between. Germline V gene sequence: CDR1 SNHLY, CDR2 FYNNEI. TCRdb called the RT-PCR reads again in MiXCR, with one record for every CDR3 protein. The table shows around 530,000 distinct CDR3 sequences, with 15% to 20% occurring only once. These data belong to a study of response to subunit inactivated influenza vaccine. The study, taken as a whole, reports: New T cells are recruited in small numbers by each seasonal influenza vaccination, according to the authors' suggestion.

The clonotype originates from a man in his fifties or sixties who received an inactivated influenza vaccine. The sample here was CD4+ T cells sorted from PBMCs, taken roughly 24 months after vaccination. The V gene is TRBV2, the J gene TRBJ2-3; a weak D match, TRBD2 (6 bases). The DNA of the CDR3 is TGTGCCAGCAATAGGGCTAGCGACGCAGATACGCAGTATTTT. The encoded protein is CASNRASDADTQYF.